The next 9 T cell receptor beta chains were all read from a single sample in a study of identical twins. In TCRdb, the 5' RACE reads were re-called with MiXCR into one record per CDR3 protein. The profile shows about 100,000 distinct CDR3 sequences, less than 6.5% of them singletons. Sequenced: memory T cells sorted from blood. These receptors were obtained from a woman between 50 and 59 years old in good health.

This clonotype was detected many times. The genes are TRBV7-9 and TRBJ1-3; D ambiguous. V lost 2 bases and J lost 1, with 15 bases in between. This CDR3 region has 17 residues. Germline loops: CDR1 SEHNR, CDR2 FQNEAQ (reference sequence). The CDR3 bases are TGTGCCAGCAGCTTAAGCGGCCGGAGGTGGTCTGGAAACACCATATATTTT. It encodes CASSLSGRRWSGNTIYF.

The sample holds many counts of this clonotype. This rearrangement joins TRBV6-5 to TRBJ1-2, with a possible D match to TRBD1 (5 bases). CDR1 and CDR2 from the germline V gene are MNHEY and SVGAGI. The CDR3 is 15 amino acids. The V end lost 6 bases, the J end lost 2 bases, and 16 bases lay between the germline ends. CDR3 loop: CASSVGGTSNYGYTF. CDR3 DNA sequence: TGTGCCAGCAGCGTGGGGGGGACCTCAAACTATGGCTACACCTTC.

This clonotype occurred a few times. V usage is TRBV18 and J usage is TRBJ2-5; 8 nucleotides line up with TRBD2. Germline V CDR1 and CDR2: KGHSH, LQKENI. The CDR3 is 15 residues long. The V and J ends lost 4 bases and 4 bases, in that order; junction bases with no gene match: 8. The CDR3 region has the DNA TGTGCCAGCTCACTCCTTTCGAGCGGGAGAGAGACCCAGTACTTC. This codes for CASSLLSSGRETQYF.

This clonotype showed up many times. The chain couples TRBV3-1 to TRBJ1-1; no reliable D call. The CDR3 runs to 11 residues. CDR1 is LGHDT and CDR2 is YNNKEL in the germline V gene (reference sequence). V was trimmed by 5 bases and J by 8 bases, leaving 9 bases between them. The CDR3 DNA reads as TGTGCCAGCAGCTCCGTAGTCGAAGCTTTCTTT. Encoded protein: CASSSVVEAFF. Drawing the rest from reference TRBV3-1 and TRBJ1-1, the complete variable domain is DTAVSQTPKYLVTQMGNDKSIKCEQNLGHDTMYWYKQDSKKFLKIMFSYNNKELIINETVPNRFSPKSPDKAHLNLHINSLELGDSAVYFCASSSVVEAFFGQGTRLTVV.

This clonotype was observed many times. The J gene is TRBJ2-1, the V gene TRBV7-2; 11 nucleotides line up with TRBD2. The CDR3 runs to 13 residues. CDR1 is SGHTA, CDR2 FQGNSA, per germline. V was clipped by 1 base and J by 10 bases; unmatched bases: 0. The CDR3 spells CASSLGTSGEQFF. The CDR3 DNA sequence: TGTGCCAGCAGCTTAGGGACTAGCGGGGAGCAGTTCTTC. Combining the CDR3 with reference TRBV7-2 and TRBJ2-1 gives the whole variable domain GAGVSQSPSNKVTEKGKDVELRCDPISGHTALYWYRQSLGQGLEFLIYFQGNSAPDKSGLPSDRFSAERTGGSVSTLTIQRTQQEDSAVYLCASSLGTSGEQFFGPGTRLTVL.

A few counts support this clonotype. The chain recombines TRBV20-1 with TRBJ2-7; the match to TRBD2 covers 14 bases. Germline trimming cut 7 bases from V and 10 bases from J; bases unmatched to any gene: 9. Germline V gene lookup returns CDR1 DFQATT and CDR2 SNEGSKA (reference sequence). The CDR3 covers 13 residues. CDR3 DNA: TGCAGTGGGGGGGGGACTAGCGGGAGTTCTCAGTACGTC. Protein: CSGGGTSGSSQYV.

This clonotype was seen ten or more times. V usage is TRBV18 and J usage is TRBJ2-3; 9 positions match TRBD1. The germline V gene encodes CDR1 KGHSH and CDR2 LQKENI. The CDR3 is 15 amino acids. J was trimmed by 0 bases and V by 5 bases; bases with no gene match: 3. CDR3 sequence: CASSSGTGSTDTQYF. As DNA, the CDR3 is TGTGCCAGCTCATCCGGGACAGGGAGCACAGATACGCAGTATTTT.

There are many counts of this clonotype. The V and J genes are TRBV2 and TRBJ1-2; no definite D call. Germline CDR1 reads SNHLY; CDR2 reads FYNNEI. The CDR3 is 11 amino acids. V gave up 3 bases and J gave up 8 bases, with 7 bases separating them. The CDR3 loop is CASSEHRGYTF. For the CDR3, the DNA is TGTGCCAGCAGTGAGCATCGCGGCTACACCTTC. Combining the CDR3 with reference TRBV2 and TRBJ1-2 gives the whole variable domain EPEVTQTPSHQVTQMGQEVILRCVPISNHLYFYWYRQILGQKVEFLVSFYNNEISEKSEIFDDQFSVERPDGSNFTLKIRSTKLEDSAMYFCASSEHRGYTFGSGTRLTVV.

This clonotype was detected ten times or more. The chain recombines TRBV10-3 with TRBJ1-2; unclear D gene. This CDR3 is built from 11 residues. Deletions cut 2 bases from V and 3 bases from J, with 1 base between. Germline CDR1 ENHRY, CDR2 SYGVKD. The CDR3: CAISEDYGYTF. CDR3 sequence (DNA): TGTGCCATCAGTGAGGACTATGGCTACACCTTC.